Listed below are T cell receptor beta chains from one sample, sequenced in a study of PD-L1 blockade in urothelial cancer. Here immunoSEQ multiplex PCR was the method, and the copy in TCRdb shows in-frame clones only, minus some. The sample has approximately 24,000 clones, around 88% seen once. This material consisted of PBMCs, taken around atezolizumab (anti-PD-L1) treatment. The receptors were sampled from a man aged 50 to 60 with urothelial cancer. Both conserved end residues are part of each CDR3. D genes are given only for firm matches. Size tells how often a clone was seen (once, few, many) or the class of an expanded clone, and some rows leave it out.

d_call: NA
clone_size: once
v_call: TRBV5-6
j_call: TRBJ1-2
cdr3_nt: TGTGCCAGCAGCCCCGGGTCTGGCTATGGCTACACCTTC
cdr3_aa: CASSPGSGYGYTF

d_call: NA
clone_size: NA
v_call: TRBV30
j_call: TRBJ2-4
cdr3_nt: TGTGCCTGGAGTGTGCTCGGGAGTGGTTCAGCCAAAAACATTCAGTACTTC
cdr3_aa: CAWSVLGSGSAKNIQYF

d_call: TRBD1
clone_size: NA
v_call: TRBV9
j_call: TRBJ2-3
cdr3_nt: TGTGCCAGCAGCGTCGACAGGGGACACACGGATACGCAGTATTTT
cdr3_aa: CASSVDRGHTDTQYF

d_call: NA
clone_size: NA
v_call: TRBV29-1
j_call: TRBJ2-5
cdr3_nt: TGCAGCGTTGAAGAAGGGGTGGAGACCCAGTACTTC
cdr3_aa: CSVEEGVETQYF

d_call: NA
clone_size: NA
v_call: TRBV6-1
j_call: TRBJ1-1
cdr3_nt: TGTGCCACCTCGGACGTTCGAGGGACTGAAGCTTTCTTT
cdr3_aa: CATSDVRGTEAFF

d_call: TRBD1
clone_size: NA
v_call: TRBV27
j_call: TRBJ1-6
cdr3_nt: TGTGCCAGCAGGCAGACAGGGAGGTCACCCCTCCACTTT
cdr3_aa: CASRQTGRSPLHF

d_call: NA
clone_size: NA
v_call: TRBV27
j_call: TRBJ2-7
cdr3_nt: TGTGCCAGCAGTTTATGGGGGGATTACTACGAGCAGTACTTC
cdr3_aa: CASSLWGDYYEQYF

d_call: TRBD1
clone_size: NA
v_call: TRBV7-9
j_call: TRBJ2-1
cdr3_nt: TGTGCCAGCAGCTTAGAGACAGGGGTCTACAATGAGCAGTTCTTC
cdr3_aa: CASSLETGVYNEQFF

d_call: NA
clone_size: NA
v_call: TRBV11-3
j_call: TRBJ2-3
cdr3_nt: TGTGCCAGCAGCTCCCCGTCGGGAGATACGCAGTATTTT
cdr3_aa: CASSSPSGDTQYF

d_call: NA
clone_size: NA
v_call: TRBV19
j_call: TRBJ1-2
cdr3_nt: TGTGCCAGTACCTCATCCCGGACAGATTTTAACTATGGCTACACCTTC
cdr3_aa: CASTSSRTDFNYGYTF

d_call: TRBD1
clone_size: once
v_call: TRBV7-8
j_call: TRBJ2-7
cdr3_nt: TGTGCCAGCAGCAGGACAGGCCACTACGAGCAGTACTTC
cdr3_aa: CASSRTGHYEQYF

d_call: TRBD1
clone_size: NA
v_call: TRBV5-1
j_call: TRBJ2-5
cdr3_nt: TGCGCCAGCAGCTCTACAGGGGCAAGACAAGAGACCCAGTACTTC
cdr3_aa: CASSSTGARQETQYF

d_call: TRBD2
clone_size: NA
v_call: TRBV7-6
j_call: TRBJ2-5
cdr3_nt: TGTGCCAGCAGCTCCCAACTAGCGGGAGTCGTCCTGGAGACCCAGTACTTC
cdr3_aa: CASSSQLAGVVLETQYF

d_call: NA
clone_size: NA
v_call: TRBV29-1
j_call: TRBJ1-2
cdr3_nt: TGCAGCGTTGAACAGTCCTATGGCTACACCTTC
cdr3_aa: CSVEQSYGYTF

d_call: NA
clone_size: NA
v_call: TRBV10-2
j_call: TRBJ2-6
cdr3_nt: TGCGCCAGCAGTGAAACAGAGTCTGGGGCCAACGTCCTGACTTTC
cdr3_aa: CASSETESGANVLTF

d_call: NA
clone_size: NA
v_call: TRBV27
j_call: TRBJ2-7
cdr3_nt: TGTGCCAGCAGTTCCGGGACTCTATGGTACTTC
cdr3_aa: CASSSGTLWYF

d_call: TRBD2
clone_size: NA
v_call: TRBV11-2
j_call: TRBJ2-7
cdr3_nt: TGTGCCAGCAGCCCGGGGGGGACCGCCTACGAGCAGTACTTC
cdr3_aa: CASSPGGTAYEQYF

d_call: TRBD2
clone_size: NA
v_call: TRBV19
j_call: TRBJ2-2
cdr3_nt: TGTGCCAGTACAAGGTCTAGCGGGAGCCCCGGGGAGCTGTTTTTT
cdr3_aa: CASTRSSGSPGELFF

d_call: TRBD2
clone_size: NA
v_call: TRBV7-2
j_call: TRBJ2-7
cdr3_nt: TGTGCCAGCAGCTTAGCCGGGTGGGGAGGGGCCTCCTACGAGCAGTACTTC
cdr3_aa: CASSLAGWGGASYEQYF

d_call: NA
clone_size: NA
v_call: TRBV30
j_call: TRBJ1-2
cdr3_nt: TGTGCCTGGAGTCAGAAGGGGGGGACCTCTAACTATGGCTACACCTTC
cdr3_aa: CAWSQKGGTSNYGYTF

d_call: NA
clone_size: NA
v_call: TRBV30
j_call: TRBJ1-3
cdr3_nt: TGTGCCTGGAGTGTTCAGGGTCCTGGAAACACCATATATTTT
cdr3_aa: CAWSVQGPGNTIYF

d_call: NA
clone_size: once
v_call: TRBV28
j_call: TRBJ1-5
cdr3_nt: TGTGCCAGCAGTTTATCGGACAGTAGGGTGAGCAATCAGCCCCAGCATTTT
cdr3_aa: CASSLSDSRVSNQPQHF

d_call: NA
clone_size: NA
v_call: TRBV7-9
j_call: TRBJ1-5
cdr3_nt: TGTGCCAGCTCCAGGGAGGGGCATACGAATCAGCCCCAGCATTTT
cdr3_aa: CASSREGHTNQPQHF

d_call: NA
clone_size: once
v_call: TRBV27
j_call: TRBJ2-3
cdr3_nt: TGTGCCAGCAGTTTGGCAGGGGCGCGATCGGATACGCAGTATTTT
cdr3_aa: CASSLAGARSDTQYF

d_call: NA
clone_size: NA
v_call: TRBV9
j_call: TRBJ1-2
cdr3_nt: TGTGCCAGCAGCAACAGTGGTGGCTACACCTTC
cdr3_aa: CASSNSGGYTF

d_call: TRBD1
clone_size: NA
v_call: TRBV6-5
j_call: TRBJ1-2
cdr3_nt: TGTGCCAGCAGTTACGGGACAGGGTATAACTATGGCTACACCTTC
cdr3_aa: CASSYGTGYNYGYTF

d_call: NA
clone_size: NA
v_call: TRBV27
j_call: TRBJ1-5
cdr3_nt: TGTGCCAGCAGTTTGAGGGAAAATCAGCCCCAGCATTTT
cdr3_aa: CASSLRENQPQHF

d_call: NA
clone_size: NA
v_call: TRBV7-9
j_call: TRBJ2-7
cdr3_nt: TGTGCCAGCAGCTTTGCAGGCAGTTATTCCTACGAGCAGTACTTC
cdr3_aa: CASSFAGSYSYEQYF

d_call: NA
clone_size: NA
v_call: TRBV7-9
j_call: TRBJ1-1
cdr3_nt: TGTGCCAGCAGCTTAGATCGGACATATGAAGCTTTCTTT
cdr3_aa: CASSLDRTYEAFF

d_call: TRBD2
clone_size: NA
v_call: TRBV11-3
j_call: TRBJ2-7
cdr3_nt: TGTGCCAGCAGCTTATGCCCCCCCTTGCGACTAGCGGGGGCAGAGGAGCAGTACTTC
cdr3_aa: CASSLCPPLRLAGAEEQYF

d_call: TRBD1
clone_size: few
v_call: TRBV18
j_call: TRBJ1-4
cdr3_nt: TGTGCCAGCTCACTAAACAGGGGTTTCAATGAAAAACTGTTTTTT
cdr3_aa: CASSLNRGFNEKLFF

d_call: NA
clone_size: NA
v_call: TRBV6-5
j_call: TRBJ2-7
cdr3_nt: TGTGCCAGCAGTCCCGCCCCGACAGCCTACGAGCAGTACTTC
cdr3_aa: CASSPAPTAYEQYF

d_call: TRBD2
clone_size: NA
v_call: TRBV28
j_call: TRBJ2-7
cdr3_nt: TGTGCCACCAGAGCGGGAATCTACGAGCAGTACTTC
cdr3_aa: CATRAGIYEQYF

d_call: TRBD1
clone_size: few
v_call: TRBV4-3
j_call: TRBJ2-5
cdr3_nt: TGCGCCAGCAGCCCAGAAAGACAGGGGCGAGAGACCCAGTACTTC
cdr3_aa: CASSPERQGRETQYF

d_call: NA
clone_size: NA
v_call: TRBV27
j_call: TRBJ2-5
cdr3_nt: TGTGCCAGCAGCCCAGCCAGGGGTTCAAGGGAGCAGTACTTC
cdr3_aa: CASSPARGSREQYF

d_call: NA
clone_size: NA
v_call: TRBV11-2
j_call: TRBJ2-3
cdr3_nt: TGTGCCAGCATCAAGCTGGGGAACCCCAGGGGCACAGATACGCAGTATTTT
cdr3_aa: CASIKLGNPRGTDTQYF

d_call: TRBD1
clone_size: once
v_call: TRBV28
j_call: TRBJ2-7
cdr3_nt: TGTGCCAGCAGTCGCGGACAGGGGTTTTCCTCCTACGAGCAGTACTTC
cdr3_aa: CASSRGQGFSSYEQYF

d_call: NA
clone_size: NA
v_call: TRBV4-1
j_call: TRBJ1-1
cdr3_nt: TGCGCCAGCAGCCAAGATAAAAGTGGAGGTGAAGCTTTCTTT
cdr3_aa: CASSQDKSGGEAFF

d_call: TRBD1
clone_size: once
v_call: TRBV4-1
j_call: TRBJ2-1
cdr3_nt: TGCGCCAGCACCCGGGACAGGGGGGACAATGAGCAGTTCTTC
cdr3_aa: CASTRDRGDNEQFF

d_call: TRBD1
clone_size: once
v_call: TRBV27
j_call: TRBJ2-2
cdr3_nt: TGTGCCAGCAGTTTCGGACAGGGGGCCCCTTTGGGGGCCGGGGAGCTGTTTTTT
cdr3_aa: CASSFGQGAPLGAGELFF

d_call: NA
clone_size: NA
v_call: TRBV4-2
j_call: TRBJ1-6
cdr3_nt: TGTGCCAGCAGCCAAGATTTGGGGGGGTTGGATCTTAGCTCCTATAATTCACCCCTCCACTTT
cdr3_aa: CASSQDLGGLDLSSYNSPLHF

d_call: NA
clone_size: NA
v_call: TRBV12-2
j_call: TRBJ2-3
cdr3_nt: TGTGCAAGTCGCTTAGACCCCCCCGGCGGGGATACGCAGTATTTT
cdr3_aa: CASRLDPPGGDTQYF

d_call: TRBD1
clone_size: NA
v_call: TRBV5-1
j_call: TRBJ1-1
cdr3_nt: TGCGCCAGCAGCTTTCAACAGGGGAGAACAACTGAAGCTTTCTTT
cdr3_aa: CASSFQQGRTTEAFF

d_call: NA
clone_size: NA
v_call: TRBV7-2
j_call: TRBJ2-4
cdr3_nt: TGTGCCAGCAGCTTAGGGTCCTCCCGAGGAACCATTCAGTACTTC
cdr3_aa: CASSLGSSRGTIQYF

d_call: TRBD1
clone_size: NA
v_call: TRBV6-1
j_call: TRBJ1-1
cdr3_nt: TGTGCCAGCAGTGAAGCCGTATTGACAGGGCGCGCTTTCTTT
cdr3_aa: CASSEAVLTGRAFF

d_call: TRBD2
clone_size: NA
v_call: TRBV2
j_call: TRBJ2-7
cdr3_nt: TGTGCCAGCAAATCGGCTAGCGGTTACGAGCAGTACTTC
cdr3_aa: CASKSASGYEQYF

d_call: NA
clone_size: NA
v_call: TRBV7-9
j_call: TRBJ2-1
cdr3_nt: TGTGCCAGCAGCCGACGGGAGGGGGCGGCTAATTGGAATGAGCAGTTCTTC
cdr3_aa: CASSRREGAANWNEQFF

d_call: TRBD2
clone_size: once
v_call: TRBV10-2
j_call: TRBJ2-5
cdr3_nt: TGCGCCAGCAGTGATCGAGCGGGGAACCAAGAGACCCAGTACTTC
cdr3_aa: CASSDRAGNQETQYF

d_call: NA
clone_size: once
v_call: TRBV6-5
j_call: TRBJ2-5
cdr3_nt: TGTGCCAGCATTCATCCTGGGAGCCAGACCCAGTACTTC
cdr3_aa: CASIHPGSQTQYF

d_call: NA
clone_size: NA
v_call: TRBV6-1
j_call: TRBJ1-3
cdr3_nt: TGTGCCAGCAGTGATCGGACAGTCTCTGGAAACACCATATATTTT
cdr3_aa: CASSDRTVSGNTIYF

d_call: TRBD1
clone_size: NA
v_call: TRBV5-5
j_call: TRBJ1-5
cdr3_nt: TGTGCCAGCAGCCAGGGACAGGGTAATCAGCCCCAGCATTTT
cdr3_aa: CASSQGQGNQPQHF

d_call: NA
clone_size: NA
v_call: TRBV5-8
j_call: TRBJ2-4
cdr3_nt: TGTGCCAGCAGCTTCAGGCCCTCCGCGGGCGTCAAAAACATTCAGTACTTC
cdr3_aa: CASSFRPSAGVKNIQYF

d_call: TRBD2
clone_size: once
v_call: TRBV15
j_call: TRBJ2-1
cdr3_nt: TGTGCCACCAGCAGAGGAGTAGGGACTAGCGGCAAGTACAATGAGCAGTTCTTC
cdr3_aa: CATSRGVGTSGKYNEQFF